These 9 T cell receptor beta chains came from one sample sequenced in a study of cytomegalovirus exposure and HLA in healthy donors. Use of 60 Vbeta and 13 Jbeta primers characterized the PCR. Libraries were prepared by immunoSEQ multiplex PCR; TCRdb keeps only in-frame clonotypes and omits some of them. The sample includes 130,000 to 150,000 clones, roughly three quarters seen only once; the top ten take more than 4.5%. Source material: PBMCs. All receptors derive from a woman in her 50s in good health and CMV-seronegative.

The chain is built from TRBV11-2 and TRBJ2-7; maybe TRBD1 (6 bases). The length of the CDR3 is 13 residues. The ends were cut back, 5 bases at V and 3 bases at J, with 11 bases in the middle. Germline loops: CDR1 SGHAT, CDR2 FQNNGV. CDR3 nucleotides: TGTGCCAGCAGCCCCGGACAGATCTACGAGCAGTACTTC. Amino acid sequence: CASSPGQIYEQYF.

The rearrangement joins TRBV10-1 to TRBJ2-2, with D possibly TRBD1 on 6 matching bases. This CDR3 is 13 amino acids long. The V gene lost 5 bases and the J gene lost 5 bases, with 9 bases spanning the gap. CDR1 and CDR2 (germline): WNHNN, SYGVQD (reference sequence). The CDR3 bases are TGCGCCAGCAGTCCCCAGGGGACCGGGGAGCTGTTTTTT. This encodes CASSPQGTGELFF.

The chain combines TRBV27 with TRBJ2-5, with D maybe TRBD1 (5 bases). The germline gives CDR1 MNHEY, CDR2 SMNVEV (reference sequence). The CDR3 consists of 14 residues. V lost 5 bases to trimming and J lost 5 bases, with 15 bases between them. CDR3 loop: CASSRQLRSETQYF. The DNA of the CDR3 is TGTGCCAGCAGTAGACAGTTGCGTAGTGAGACCCAGTACTTC.

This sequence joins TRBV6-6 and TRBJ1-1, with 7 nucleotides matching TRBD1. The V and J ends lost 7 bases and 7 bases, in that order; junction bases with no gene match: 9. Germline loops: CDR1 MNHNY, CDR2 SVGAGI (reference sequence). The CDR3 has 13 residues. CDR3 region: CASTRSDRVEAFF. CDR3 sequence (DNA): TGTGCCAGCACCAGAAGCGACAGGGTTGAAGCTTTCTTT.

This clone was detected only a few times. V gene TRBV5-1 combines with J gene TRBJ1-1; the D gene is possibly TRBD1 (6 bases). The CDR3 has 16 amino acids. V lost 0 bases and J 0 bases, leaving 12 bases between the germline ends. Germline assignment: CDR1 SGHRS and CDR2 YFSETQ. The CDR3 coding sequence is TGCGCCAGCAGCTTGGATCCCCAGGGGATGAACACTGAAGCTTTCTTT. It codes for CASSLDPQGMNTEAFF. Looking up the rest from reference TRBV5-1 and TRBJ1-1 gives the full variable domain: KAGVTQTPRYLIKTRGQQVTLSCSPISGHRSVSWYQQTPGQGLQFLFEYFSETQRNKGNFPGRFSGRQFSNSRSEMNVSTLELGDSALYLCASSLDPQGMNTEAFFGQGTRLTVV.

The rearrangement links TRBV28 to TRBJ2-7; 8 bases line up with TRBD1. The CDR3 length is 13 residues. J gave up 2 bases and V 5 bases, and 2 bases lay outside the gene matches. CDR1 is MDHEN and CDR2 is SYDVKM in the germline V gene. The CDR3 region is CASSGTGTYEQYF. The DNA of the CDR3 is TGTGCCAGCAGTGGGACAGGAACCTACGAGCAGTACTTC. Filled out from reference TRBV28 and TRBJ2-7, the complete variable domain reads DVKVTQSSRYLVKRTGEKVFLECVQDMDHENMFWYRQDPGLGLRLIYFSYDVKMKEKGDIPEGYSVSREKKERFSLILESASTNQTSMYLCASSGTGTYEQYFGPGTRLTVT.

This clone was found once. The CDR3 loop is CASSSGQGIPNTQYF. In DNA form, the CDR3 reads TGTGCCAGCAGTTCGGGACAGGGTATTCCGAATACGCAGTATTTT. The gene calls are TRBV27 and TRBJ2-3; TRBD1 matches 9 bases. Germline V CDR1 and CDR2: MNHEY, SMNVEV (reference sequence). This CDR3 is 15 amino acids long. Trimming removed 4 bases from V and 7 bases from J; junction bases left unmatched: 9.

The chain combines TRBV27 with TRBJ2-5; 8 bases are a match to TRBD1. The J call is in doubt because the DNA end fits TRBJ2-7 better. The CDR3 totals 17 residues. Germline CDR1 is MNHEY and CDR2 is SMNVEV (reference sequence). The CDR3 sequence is CASSLLYPGGASYEQYF. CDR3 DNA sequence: TGTGCCAGCAGTTTATTATACCCAGGGGGCGCTTCCTACGAGCAGTACTTC.

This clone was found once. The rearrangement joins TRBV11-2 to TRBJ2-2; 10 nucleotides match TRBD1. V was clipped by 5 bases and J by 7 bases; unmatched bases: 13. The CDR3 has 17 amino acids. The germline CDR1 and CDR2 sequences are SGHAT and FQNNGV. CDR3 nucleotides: TGTGCCAGCAGCACTAGCCCGGGGACAGGGGCGATCGGGGAGCTGTTTTTT. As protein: CASSTSPGTGAIGELFF.